Presented here are 24 T cell receptor beta chains from one specimen sequenced in a study of sequential checkpoint blockade in melanoma. Treatment: randomized to nivolumab then ipilimumab (arm A) or the reverse (arm B). Sequencing was performed with immunoSEQ multiplex PCR; in TCRdb, only in-frame clones are kept and a portion is missing. The sample has over 8,500 clones; about 50% are singletons. Sample: CD8+ T cells sorted from blood (inferred from file names), taken from a patient given nivolumab and ipilimumab in sequence. Receptors were obtained from a human donor with melanoma.

The rearrangement joins TRBV2 to TRBJ1-4, with D unresolved. Germline CDR1 and CDR2: SNHLY and FYNNEI. This CDR3 has 15 amino acids. V lost 6 bases to trimming and J lost 0 bases, with 11 bases between them. The CDR3 is CASSLISSTNEKLFF. The CDR3 nucleotides read TGTGCCAGCAGCTTGATTAGTTCAACTAATGAAAAACTGTTTTTT.

The chain recombines TRBV7-6 with TRBJ2-3; 14 nucleotides agree with TRBD2. CDR1 is SGHVS, CDR2 FNYEAQ, per germline. The J segment lost 3 bases and the V segment lost 6 bases, leaving 11 bases of the junction unmatched. CDR3 length: 18 amino acids. CDR3 region: CASRPGLAGAEYTDTQYF. CDR3 coding DNA: TGTGCCAGCAGGCCGGGACTAGCGGGGGCCGAATATACAGATACGCAGTATTTT.

This clone was recorded a few times. Its ends do not fully match the called genes, so a read error is possible. The chain couples TRBV7-9 to TRBJ2-7; TRBD2 is a possible D gene (6 bases). The CDR3 sequence is 13 residues long. In germline, CDR1 is SEHNR, CDR2 FQNEAQ (reference sequence). This CDR3 is CASSSAIGGLANF. The DNA of the CDR3 is TGTGCCAGCAGCTCCGCTATCGGTGGGCTAGCGAACTTC.

The chain uses TRBV19 and TRBJ1-5; possible D gene TRBD1, 5 bases. The V and J ends lost 6 bases and 1 base respectively, with 19 bases between them. Looked up from germline, CDR1 is LNHDA and CDR2 is SQIVND (reference sequence). This CDR3 region has 17 residues. CDR3 residues: CASSLETAISSNQPQHF. The CDR3 coding sequence is TGTGCCAGTAGCCTAGAGACAGCTATCTCAAGCAATCAGCCCCAGCATTTT.

The V and J genes are TRBV19 and TRBJ2-1, with TRBD2 matching over 12 bases. The CDR3 has 15 residues. Germline V gene data show CDR1 as LNHDA and CDR2 as SQIVND (reference sequence). V was pared by 6 bases and J by 4 bases, with 4 bases of the junction left unmatched. In DNA form, the CDR3 reads TGTGCCAGTAGCCTGACTAGCGGGGGATACAATGAGCAGTTCTTC. It is translated as CASSLTSGGYNEQFF.

The chain recombines TRBV7-6 with TRBJ2-1; 13 nucleotides line up with TRBD2. The germline V gene encodes CDR1 SGHVS and CDR2 FNYEAQ. V dropped 5 bases and J dropped 7; count of bases not matched to a gene: 2. The CDR3 spans 14 residues. The CDR3 DNA follows: TGTGCCAGCAGCCCGGGACTAGCGGGGAATGAGCAGTTCTTC. It encodes CASSPGLAGNEQFF.

This chain connects TRBV20-1 to TRBJ2-1; 8 bases align to TRBD1. This CDR3 comprises 11 residues. The germline V gene has CDR1 DFQATT and CDR2 SNEGSKA (reference sequence). The CDR3 loop reads CTADRVNEQFF. CDR3 coding DNA: TGCACCGCGGACAGGGTAAATGAGCAGTTCTTC.

The chain links TRBV7-8 to TRBJ2-5; D gene ambiguous. Trimming stripped 3 bases from V and 5 bases from J, with 7 bases between. The CDR3 covers 12 residues. Germline CDR1 is SGHVS and CDR2 is FQNEAQ. The CDR3 sequence is CASSLAEETQYF. CDR3 bases: TGTGCCAGCAGCTTGGCGGAGGAGACCCAGTACTTC.

This chain joins TRBV4-2 and TRBJ2-7, with 12 bases identical to TRBD1. This CDR3 spans 16 amino acids. The germline V gene has CDR1 LGHNA and CDR2 YNFKEQ. Germline trimming cut 5 bases from V and 4 bases from J; bases unmatched to any gene: 9. The CDR3 region has the DNA TGTGCCAGCAGCACGTGGGGACAGGGGGCGCGTTACGAGCAGTACTTC. This sequence encodes CASSTWGQGARYEQYF.

There are a few counts of this clone. The chain links TRBV28 to TRBJ2-3; 11 positions match TRBD2. The CDR3 extends over 17 amino acids. J was trimmed by 0 bases and V by 3 bases; bases with no gene match: 5. Looked up from germline, CDR1 is MDHEN and CDR2 is SYDVKM. Written as DNA, the CDR3 is TGTGCCAGCAGTTTCCTCGGGACTAGCGGAAGCACAGATACGCAGTATTTT. Amino acids: CASSFLGTSGSTDTQYF.

V usage is TRBV10-3 and J usage is TRBJ1-5, with 10 bases identical to TRBD1. Germline V gives CDR1 ENHRY, CDR2 SYGVKD. The CDR3 is 14 amino acids. Trimming took 10 bases from V and 4 from J; bases not matched to a gene: 7. CDR3 residues: CATGTGDTNQPQHF. CDR3 nucleotides: TGTGCCACCGGGACAGGGGATACGAATCAGCCCCAGCATTTT.

The J gene is TRBJ2-2, the V gene TRBV25-1; D perhaps matches TRBD1 (6 bases). V was shortened by 0 bases and J by 10 bases, with 12 bases between the two germline ends. The CDR3 has 14 amino acids. Germline V lookup: CDR1 MGHDK, CDR2 SYGVNS. The CDR3 sequence is CASSEYGQPVELFF. The CDR3 bases are TGTGCCAGCAGTGAATATGGACAGCCGGTGGAGCTGTTTTTT. Filled out from reference TRBV25-1 and TRBJ2-2, the complete variable domain reads EADIYQTPRYLVIGTGKKITLECSQTMGHDKMYWYQQDPGMELHLIHYSYGVNSTEKGDLSSESTVSRIRTEHFPLTLESARPSHTSQYLCASSEYGQPVELFFGEGSRLTVL.

The chain employs TRBV7-3 and TRBJ2-2; tentatively, D is TRBD1 (6 bases). The CDR3 length is 13 residues. V was pared by 3 bases and J by 6 bases, with 8 bases between. Germline values: CDR1 SGHTA, CDR2 FQGTGA. Here the CDR3 DNA reads TGTGCCAGCAGCTTTGGGGGCCCCGGGGAGCTGTTTTTT. Its translation is CASSFGGPGELFF. The variable domain in full, completed from reference TRBV7-3 and TRBJ2-2, reads GAGVSQTPSNKVTEKGKYVELRCDPISGHTALYWYRQSLGQGPEFLIYFQGTGAADDSGLPNDRFFAVRPEGSVSTLKIQRTERGDSAVYLCASSFGGPGELFFGEGSRLTVL.

This clone was counted only a few times. This chain links TRBV27 with TRBJ2-5; TRBD1 aligns across 7 bases. With 7 bases clipped from V and 5 bases from J, the junction kept 13 bases outside the gene matches. Germline CDR1 MNHEY, CDR2 SMNVEV (reference sequence). The CDR3 totals 15 residues. CDR3 DNA: TGTGCCAGCACCTACCGGGACAGAAATTCCGAGACCCAGTACTTC. As protein: CASTYRDRNSETQYF.

This sequence joins TRBV7-3 and TRBJ2-6, with a weak D call TRBD1 (6 bases). CDR3 length: 19 amino acids. Germline assignment: CDR1 SGHTA and CDR2 FQGTGA. Trimming took off 1 base at V and 0 bases at J, with 16 bases between the two ends. The DNA for the CDR3 is TGTGCCAGCAGCTTAAGAGGTCCCCAGGGGCCCTCTGGGGCCAACGTCCTGACTTTC. It codes for CASSLRGPQGPSGANVLTF.

The V and J genes are TRBV6-1 and TRBJ2-2; D possibly corresponds to TRBD2 (5 bases). The CDR3 has 15 amino acids. In germline, CDR1 is MNHNS, CDR2 SASEGT. V lost 7 bases, J lost 1 base, and 13 bases lay in between. The CDR3, as DNA: TGTGCCAGCACGAGGGCGCTGGGGAACACCGGGGAGCTGTTTTTT. The encoded protein is CASTRALGNTGELFF.

V is TRBV6-6 and J is TRBJ1-5, with D perhaps TRBD1 (5 bases). This CDR3 comprises 14 residues. V dropped 7 bases and J dropped 2 bases, with 12 bases sitting between them. Germline V gene lookup returns CDR1 MNHNY and CDR2 SVGAGI (reference sequence). The DNA of the CDR3 is TGTGCCAGCAACACCCGGGGGGGCAATCAGCCCCAGCATTTT. This translates into CASNTRGGNQPQHF.

Turning to this clone: Relative to the germline gene, one junction end is altered; a read error may explain this. The V and J genes are TRBV29-1 and TRBJ1-2; no reliable D call. The germline V gene encodes CDR1 SQVTM and CDR2 ANQGSEA. The CDR3 is 12 amino acids. This CDR3 reads CSVLRPNYGCTF. The CDR3 nucleotides read TGCAGCGTTTTGAGGCCTAACTATGGCTGCACCTTC.

In this sample, this clone turned up a few times. The chain combines TRBV6-1 with TRBJ1-5, with 9 bases matching TRBD1. Trimming cost V 6 bases and J 6 bases; bases outside gene matches: 6. The CDR3 consists of 14 residues. Germline-derived CDR1 and CDR2 are MNHNS and SASEGT. In DNA form, the CDR3 reads TGTGCCAGCAGCCTCGGACAGGGGCTTCAGCCCCAGCATTTT. Its protein is CASSLGQGLQPQHF.

The chain recombines TRBV7-2 with TRBJ2-3, with TRBD2 matching 11 bases. Germline V gene data show CDR1 as SGHTA and CDR2 as FQGNSA. CDR3 length: 16 amino acids. The trim removed 5 bases at V and 4 bases at J, leaving 8 bases unmatched. DNA of the CDR3: TGTGCCAGCAGCCCTACTGTAGCGGGGGGGCCAGATACGCAGTATTTT. Residues: CASSPTVAGGPDTQYF.

This clone was seen more than once but under ten times. CDR3 sequence reads: CASSAGFLNEKLFF. As DNA, the CDR3 is TGTGCCAGCAGCGCAGGGTTTCTGAATGAAAAACTGTTTTTT. This rearrangement joins TRBV11-2 to TRBJ1-4, with TRBD1 as a possible D gene (5 bases). Trimming shortened V by 5 bases and J by 5 bases, and 12 bases separated the two germline ends. Germline V gene lookup returns CDR1 SGHAT and CDR2 FQNNGV. CDR3 length: 14 residues.

The chain links TRBV19 to TRBJ2-7; 8 nucleotides line up with TRBD2. The J segment lost 6 bases and the V segment lost 5 bases, leaving 6 bases of the junction unmatched. The CDR3 has 13 amino acids. Germline lookup yields CDR1 LNHDA and CDR2 SQIVND (reference sequence). CDR3 region: CASSLGLEGEQYF. The CDR3 nucleotides are TGTGCCAGTAGTTTGGGACTAGAGGGCGAGCAGTACTTC.

CDR3 nucleotide sequence: TGTGCCATCAGTGATTGGGCAGCGGGTACCTACGAGCAGTACTTC. It codes for CAISDWAAGTYEQYF. The chain employs TRBV10-3 and TRBJ2-7; a possible D gene is TRBD2 (6 bases). There are 15 residues in the CDR3. The ends were cut back, 3 bases at V and 2 bases at J, with 14 bases in the middle. The germline V gene encodes CDR1 ENHRY and CDR2 SYGVKD.

CDR3 nucleotides: TGTGCCACCAGCAGACCGGGACAGGGTGCGTTCTACGAGCAGTACTTC. Residues: CATSRPGQGAFYEQYF. The chain joins TRBV15 to TRBJ2-7; 9 bases are shared with TRBD1. There are 16 residues in the CDR3. V lost 2 bases to trimming and J lost 3 bases; unmatched junction nucleotides: 8. The germline V gene has CDR1 LNHNV and CDR2 YYDKDF (reference sequence).